These T cell receptor beta chains were read from a single sample in a study of blood T cell repertoires in COVID-19. Some clones are missing from TCRdb's copy, which holds only in-frame ones; the method was immunoSEQ multiplex PCR. The sample lists approximately 360,000 clones; about 90% were seen once. Sequenced: peripheral blood. These receptors were obtained from a man aged 35 to 55 with acute or convalescent COVID-19. Both conserved end residues are part of each CDR3. Fields, in order: clone size, V gene, J gene, D gene, CDR3 DNA, CDR3 protein. The D gene is left open where the match is weak. Only part of the rows carry a size: once, few, many, or a class if the clone is expanded.

abundance: -
v_gene: TRBV5-1
j_gene: TRBJ1-2
d_gene: TRBD1
CDR3nt: TGCGCCAGCAGCTCTGGACAGGGGATTTATGGCTACACCTTC
CDR3aa: CASSSGQGIYGYTF

abundance: -
v_gene: TRBV30
j_gene: TRBJ2-3
d_gene: TRBD2
CDR3nt: TGTGCCTGGAGTGGCTTGACTAGCGGGCCCGCAATGGGTGAGTATTTT
CDR3aa: CAWSGLTSGPAMGEYF

abundance: -
v_gene: TRBV5-1
j_gene: TRBJ2-7
d_gene: TRBD1
CDR3nt: TGCGCCAGCAGTGAGACAGGGTGGTACGAGCAGTACTTC
CDR3aa: CASSETGWYEQYF

abundance: -
v_gene: TRBV4-3
j_gene: TRBJ1-4
d_gene: TRBD1
CDR3nt: TGCGCCAGCAGCCAAGACGACAGGGTCAATGAAAAACTGTTTTTT
CDR3aa: CASSQDDRVNEKLFF

abundance: -
v_gene: TRBV6-5
j_gene: TRBJ2-5
d_gene: -
CDR3nt: TGTGCCAGCAGTTACGGACTCCAAGAGACCCAGTACTTC
CDR3aa: CASSYGLQETQYF

abundance: -
v_gene: TRBV27
j_gene: TRBJ2-7
d_gene: -
CDR3nt: TGTGCCAGCAGGGGGGGGCACTACGAGCAGTACTTC
CDR3aa: CASRGGHYEQYF

abundance: -
v_gene: TRBV4-3
j_gene: TRBJ1-6
d_gene: -
CDR3nt: TGCGCCAGCAGCCAGGGCGCCCAACAGGGACCCCTCCACTTT
CDR3aa: CASSQGAQQGPLHF

abundance: -
v_gene: TRBV14
j_gene: TRBJ2-3
d_gene: -
CDR3nt: TGTGCCACGTCATACCACGGACAGAGCACAGATACGCAGTATTTT
CDR3aa: CATSYHGQSTDTQYF

abundance: -
v_gene: TRBV28
j_gene: TRBJ2-3
d_gene: -
CDR3nt: TGTGCCAGCAGTTGGGGGCGAATCACAGATACGCAGTATTTT
CDR3aa: CASSWGRITDTQYF

abundance: -
v_gene: TRBV7-9
j_gene: TRBJ2-2
d_gene: TRBD2
CDR3nt: TGTGCCAGCAGCTTAAAGCGGCTAGCGGGAAAGACCGGGGAGCTGTTTTTT
CDR3aa: CASSLKRLAGKTGELFF

abundance: once
v_gene: TRBV6-6
j_gene: TRBJ2-1
d_gene: TRBD2
CDR3nt: TGTGCCAGCAGTACTAGCGGCTCCTACAATGAGCAGTTCTTC
CDR3aa: CASSTSGSYNEQFF

abundance: -
v_gene: TRBV9
j_gene: TRBJ2-5
d_gene: TRBD1
CDR3nt: TGTGCCAGCAGCAGACAACAGGGGGCAGAAGAGACCCAGTACTTC
CDR3aa: CASSRQQGAEETQYF

abundance: -
v_gene: TRBV6-5
j_gene: TRBJ1-2
d_gene: -
CDR3nt: TGTGCCAGCAGTCGAGGACTCTATGGCTACACCTTC
CDR3aa: CASSRGLYGYTF

abundance: -
v_gene: TRBV7-7
j_gene: TRBJ2-1
d_gene: TRBD2
CDR3nt: TGTGCTAGCAGCTTGGGACTAGCGGGATATGAGCAGTTCTTC
CDR3aa: CASSLGLAGYEQFF

abundance: once
v_gene: TRBV28
j_gene: TRBJ1-1
d_gene: -
CDR3nt: TGTGCCAGCACCCCGCCCGGGGTTGACACTGAAGCTTTCTTT
CDR3aa: CASTPPGVDTEAFF

abundance: -
v_gene: TRBV30
j_gene: TRBJ1-1
d_gene: -
CDR3nt: TGTGCCTGGACCCTGGGGGGTTCCGACACTGAAGCTTTCTTT
CDR3aa: CAWTLGGSDTEAFF

abundance: -
v_gene: TRBV5-1
j_gene: TRBJ1-2
d_gene: -
CDR3nt: TGCGCCAGCAGTCCAAGAATAAAGACAGGATTTCATGGCTACACCTTC
CDR3aa: CASSPRIKTGFHGYTF

abundance: -
v_gene: TRBV5-4
j_gene: TRBJ2-5
d_gene: -
CDR3nt: TGTGCCAGCAGCTTGCCCAGGCAAGAGACCCAGTACTTC
CDR3aa: CASSLPRQETQYF

abundance: -
v_gene: TRBV7-2
j_gene: TRBJ2-5
d_gene: -
CDR3nt: TGTGCCAGCAGCACAGACAGGCCCCAAGAGACCCAGTACTTC
CDR3aa: CASSTDRPQETQYF

abundance: once
v_gene: TRBV4-1
j_gene: TRBJ2-1
d_gene: -
CDR3nt: TGCGCCAGCAGCCAAGATGGGCATCCTGACCCCTACAATGAGCAGTTCTTC
CDR3aa: CASSQDGHPDPYNEQFF

abundance: -
v_gene: TRBV27
j_gene: TRBJ1-5
d_gene: TRBD1
CDR3nt: TGTGCCAGCAGTTTATCAGGACAGGGGAGCAATCAGCCCCAGCATTTT
CDR3aa: CASSLSGQGSNQPQHF

abundance: -
v_gene: TRBV28
j_gene: TRBJ1-1
d_gene: -
CDR3nt: TGTGCCAGCAGTTTGTTTCAACTAGTGAACACTGAAGCTTTCTTT
CDR3aa: CASSLFQLVNTEAFF

abundance: -
v_gene: TRBV6-4
j_gene: TRBJ2-3
d_gene: -
CDR3nt: TGTGCCAGCAGTGACTCCGGAGGAAGCACAGATACGCAGTATTTT
CDR3aa: CASSDSGGSTDTQYF

abundance: -
v_gene: TRBV5-4
j_gene: TRBJ1-4
d_gene: -
CDR3nt: TGTGCCAGCAGCTTGTACTCCGTCTCTAATGAAAAACTGTTTTTT
CDR3aa: CASSLYSVSNEKLFF

abundance: -
v_gene: TRBV7-9
j_gene: TRBJ2-1
d_gene: -
CDR3nt: TGTGCCAGCAGATTAGGTAGCGGTAGCTCCTACAATGAGCAGTTCTTC
CDR3aa: CASRLGSGSSYNEQFF

abundance: -
v_gene: TRBV7-9
j_gene: TRBJ2-7
d_gene: TRBD1
CDR3nt: TGTGCCAGCAGCTTAGATTTGGACAGGGTTTGGGACGAGCAGTACTTC
CDR3aa: CASSLDLDRVWDEQYF

abundance: -
v_gene: TRBV27
j_gene: TRBJ2-3
d_gene: TRBD1
CDR3nt: TGTGCCAGCAGTTTTTCGACAGGGAATACGCAGTATTTT
CDR3aa: CASSFSTGNTQYF

abundance: -
v_gene: TRBV5-1
j_gene: TRBJ1-3
d_gene: -
CDR3nt: TGCGCCAGCAGCTTGAGTCAGGGTGGAAACACCATATATTTT
CDR3aa: CASSLSQGGNTIYF

abundance: once
v_gene: TRBV6-5
j_gene: TRBJ1-2
d_gene: TRBD1
CDR3nt: TGTGCCAGCAGTCCTGGGACAGTTTTCTATGGCTACACCTTC
CDR3aa: CASSPGTVFYGYTF

abundance: -
v_gene: TRBV14
j_gene: TRBJ2-1
d_gene: -
CDR3nt: TGTGCCAGCAGCCAAGATCGGGGGCGCGGGAGAAGACTAGGGAATGAGCAGTTCTTC
CDR3aa: CASSQDRGRGRRLGNEQFF

abundance: -
v_gene: TRBV6-1
j_gene: TRBJ2-7
d_gene: TRBD1
CDR3nt: TGTGCCAGCAGTGATTTTGCGGGACAGGGGGGATTCGAGCAGTACTTC
CDR3aa: CASSDFAGQGGFEQYF

abundance: -
v_gene: TRBV19
j_gene: TRBJ2-7
d_gene: -
CDR3nt: TGTGCCAGTAGTCCGGGAACCCGTTACGAGCAGTACTTC
CDR3aa: CASSPGTRYEQYF

abundance: -
v_gene: TRBV5-1
j_gene: TRBJ1-1
d_gene: -
CDR3nt: TGCGCCAGCAGCCCCTTACAGGTGAACACTGAAGCTTTCTTT
CDR3aa: CASSPLQVNTEAFF

abundance: -
v_gene: TRBV2
j_gene: TRBJ1-4
d_gene: -
CDR3nt: TGTGCCAGCGTTTGGGAGGATGAAAAACTGTTTTTT
CDR3aa: CASVWEDEKLFF

abundance: -
v_gene: TRBV27
j_gene: TRBJ1-5
d_gene: TRBD1
CDR3nt: TGTGCCAGCAGTTCAACAGGGGGCCGGGGCAATCAGCCCCAGCATTTT
CDR3aa: CASSSTGGRGNQPQHF

abundance: -
v_gene: TRBV27
j_gene: TRBJ1-6
d_gene: -
CDR3nt: TGTGCCAGCAGTCTTCGTAGAGGGGGGGGTAGGTCACCCCTCCACTTT
CDR3aa: CASSLRRGGGRSPLHF

abundance: few
v_gene: TRBV18
j_gene: TRBJ1-5
d_gene: -
CDR3nt: TGTGCCAGCTCACCAATGCAGTCCTCTAGCAATCAGCCCCAGCATTTT
CDR3aa: CASSPMQSSSNQPQHF

abundance: -
v_gene: TRBV25-1
j_gene: TRBJ2-1
d_gene: -
CDR3nt: TGTGCCAGCAGCACAAAGGGTAGAGGGGGCTACAATGAGCAGTTCTTC
CDR3aa: CASSTKGRGGYNEQFF

abundance: -
v_gene: TRBV29-1
j_gene: TRBJ2-1
d_gene: TRBD1
CDR3nt: TGCAGCGTCGACAGGGCTCCGCTCTACAATGAGCAGTTCTTC
CDR3aa: CSVDRAPLYNEQFF

abundance: -
v_gene: TRBV3-1/TRBV3-2
j_gene: TRBJ2-3
d_gene: TRBD1
CDR3nt: TGTGCCAGCAGCACGGACAGGAGCACAGATACGCAGTATTTT
CDR3aa: CASSTDRSTDTQYF

abundance: few
v_gene: TRBV28
j_gene: TRBJ1-2
d_gene: TRBD1
CDR3nt: TGTGCCAGCAGCAGGGACAGGGACGGGGTTTACTATGGCTACACCTTC
CDR3aa: CASSRDRDGVYYGYTF

abundance: once
v_gene: TRBV3-1/TRBV3-2
j_gene: TRBJ2-5
d_gene: TRBD2
CDR3nt: TGTGCCAGCAGCCATCTAGCGGGATCGGGGGAGACCCAGTACTTC
CDR3aa: CASSHLAGSGETQYF